This T cell receptor (beta chain) was recovered during a study of OX40 agonist ivuxolimab in advanced cancers. The germline gives CDR1 SGHRS, CDR2 YFSETQ. The CDR3 is 14 amino acids. V shed 0 bases and J shed 8 bases, with 14 bases lying between them. Sequencing was performed with immunoSEQ multiplex PCR; in TCRdb, only in-frame clones are kept and a portion is missing. The sample records tens of thousands of clones, 88% being singletons. The TCR was taken from an adult with an advanced solid tumor such as melanoma, head and neck, liver or kidney cancer. Sequencing used CD4+ or CD8+ T cells sorted from blood, obtained in a trial of the OX40 agonist ivuxolimab. The chain uses TRBV5-1 and TRBJ1-2; D uncertain. The CDR3: CASSLVGGREGYTF. The CDR3 coding sequence is TGCGCCAGCAGCTTGGTTGGAGGGCGGGAAGGCTACACCTTC. Combining the CDR3 with reference TRBV5-1 and TRBJ1-2 gives the whole variable domain KAGVTQTPRYLIKTRGQQVTLSCSPISGHRSVSWYQQTPGQGLQFLFEYFSETQRNKGNFPGRFSGRQFSNSRSEMNVSTLELGDSALYLCASSLVGGREGYTFGSGTRLTVV.